The entry that follows covers one T cell receptor (beta chain) sequence. This sample was included in a study of OX40 agonist ivuxolimab in advanced cancers. Study overall: With a range of roughly 20 to 90, age averaged roughly 60 years, and nearly 85% were male. Antecedent anti-PD-1, anti-PD-L1 or anti-CTLA-4 therapy was permissible, with around 40% having received some.

TCRdb's copy holds only in-frame clones and misses some; the assay was immunoSEQ multiplex PCR. This sample has roughly 100,000 clones, with around nine tenths found just once. CDR1 is SGHVS, CDR2 FNYEAQ, per germline. The CDR3 has 19 amino acids. J gave up 3 bases and V 1 base, and 10 bases lay outside the gene matches. Blood draws occurred at baseline, cycle 4 day 1, and cycle 7 day 1. This chain connects TRBV7-6 to TRBJ2-6; 9 bases align to TRBD1. The input for sequencing was CD4+ or CD8+ T cells sorted from blood, taken in a trial of the OX40 agonist ivuxolimab. This clonotype was sampled from an adult with an advanced solid tumor such as melanoma, head and neck, liver or kidney cancer. As DNA, the CDR3 is TGTGCCAGCAGCTTAGGGCCCCCGGGACAGGGAAGTGGGGCCAACGTCCTGACTTTC. This encodes CASSLGPPGQGSGANVLTF. The whole variable domain, remainder taken from reference TRBV7-6 and TRBJ2-6, is GAGVSQSPRYKVTKRGQDVALRCDPISGHVSLYWYRQALGQGPEFLTYFNYEAQQDKSGLPNDRFSAERPEGSISTLTIQRTEQRDSAMYRCASSLGPPGQGSGANVLTFGAGSRLTVL.